This TCR beta chain comes out of a study of cytomegalovirus exposure and HLA in healthy donors. The study, taken as a whole, reports: The authors listed 150 or so TCR beta chains as cytomegalovirus-associated. Later findings reportedly placed an Asian-associated ancestry cluster below the approximately 670-donor mean for N-insertions. CMV antigen specificity of three CMV-associated chains was confirmed in vitro.

Points on this clone: Its antigen is unknown.

Trimming removed 4 bases from V and 1 base from J; junction bases left unmatched: 5. The germline V gene encodes CDR1 SGHRS and CDR2 YFSETQ. CDR3 length: 15 residues. 60 Vbeta and 13 Jbeta primers were used in PCR. Profiled with immunoSEQ multiplex PCR; TCRdb holds only in-frame clones, not every one. The sample has 100,000 to 150,000 clones, over 15% seen once. The source material was PBMCs. The source of this sequence is a female donor in good health and CMV-seropositive. The chain is built from TRBV5-1 and TRBJ1-3; the match to TRBD1 covers 7 bases. The CDR3 sequence is CASSTTGKSGNTIYF. CDR3 nucleotide sequence: TGCGCCAGCAGCACGACAGGGAAATCTGGAAACACCATATATTTT.